This T cell receptor (beta chain) was recovered during a study of yellow fever vaccine responses in identical twins. Study-level points and caveats: Reportedly, the response of twins' T cells to the vaccine seemed partly convergent, partly personalized.

This CDR3 region has 13 residues. V shed 8 bases and J 4 bases; nucleotides not matched to a gene: 8. Worth noting for this clonotype: Antigen unknown.

TCRdb fed the RT-PCR reads into MiXCR, producing one record per CDR3 protein. The data show fewer than 5,000 distinct CDR3 sequences, 89% seen once. The sample in question was T cells from blood (PBMCs), unsorted or a sorted subset (not recorded which), obtained before or after yellow fever vaccination (not recorded which). This chain joins TRBV12-3 or TRBV12-4 and TRBJ2-7; 7 nucleotides match TRBD2. The sequence was obtained from a woman aged 18-29 years who received the yellow fever vaccine. CDR3 nucleotides: TGTGCCAGCCAGACTAGCCAGAGGTACGAGCAGTACTTC. Its translation: CASQTSQRYEQYF.